The sample holds many counts of the clone carrying this T cell receptor (beta chain). The CDR3 spans 12 residues. The V gene's germline CDR1 is DFQATT and CDR2 SNEGSKA (reference sequence). Trimming stripped 6 bases from V and 7 bases from J, with 16 bases between. The sample comes from a study of breast tumors, draining lymph nodes, adjacent tissues. Samples came from axillary lymph nodes draining the breast cancer. TCRdb itself ran the multiplex PCR reads through MiXCR, one entry per CDR3 protein. The profile covers 65,000 to 80,000 distinct CDR3 sequences, with approximately 19% appearing a single time and roughly 2.4% taken by the ten largest.

The source material was axillary lymph node tissue. This sequence originates from a female donor with breast cancer. Some clones in this sample may be carry-over from other donors' samples. V usage is TRBV20-1 and J usage is TRBJ2-7; D is ambiguous. The CDR3 sequence: CSAARTPREQYF. The DNA of the CDR3 is TGCAGTGCCGCCCGGACCCCTCGGGAGCAGTACTTC.